These 22 T cell receptor beta chains originate from one sample sequenced in a study of blood T cell repertoires in COVID-19. TCRdb's copy holds only in-frame clones and misses some; the assay was immunoSEQ multiplex PCR. The sample gives over 150,000 clones, around 85% of which show up once; approximately 7% is in the top ten. The sample was peripheral blood. The receptors here all came from a man of 80 years or more with COVID-19, enrolled during active disease.

Comment on this clone: In the same sample, other DNA sequences code for this CDR3. The chain joins TRBV18 to TRBJ2-2, with TRBD1 matching over 8 bases. CDR1 is KGHSH and CDR2 is LQKENI in the germline V gene. Germline trimming cut 4 bases from V and 3 bases from J; bases unmatched to any gene: 1. The CDR3 length is 14 residues. The DNA for the CDR3 is TGTGCCAGCTCACTGGACAGGGACACCGGGGAGCTGTTTTTT. This encodes CASSLDRDTGELFF. Variable domain in full (rest from reference TRBV18 and TRBJ2-2): NAGVMQNPRHLVRRRGQEARLRCSPMKGHSHVYWYRQLPEEGLKFMVYLQKENIIDESGMPKERFSAEFPKEGPSILRIQQVVRGDSAAYFCASSLDRDTGELFFGEGSRLTVL.

The chain recombines TRBV6-2 or TRBV6-3 with TRBJ2-2, with D possibly matching TRBD1 (6 bases). The CDR3 totals 15 residues. Germline-derived CDR1 and CDR2 are MNHEY and SVGEGT. The V gene lost 6 bases and the J gene lost 2 bases, with 13 bases spanning the gap. CDR3 DNA: TGTGCCAGCAGCTTGGACAGCTTCAACACCGGGGAGCTGTTTTTT. Its protein product is CASSLDSFNTGELFF.

The chain has TRBV10-3 and TRBJ2-1; D possibly corresponds to TRBD2 (6 bases). V lost 0 bases to trimming and J lost 3 bases, with 9 bases between them. This CDR3 spans 15 amino acids. Germline V gene data show CDR1 as ENHRY and CDR2 as SYGVKD. Here the CDR3 reads CAISESREDYNEQFF. CDR3 bases: TGTGCCATCAGTGAGTCAAGGGAGGACTACAATGAGCAGTTCTTC.

This clone appeared once. This rearrangement joins TRBV28 to TRBJ1-2, with TRBD1 matching over 9 bases. The ends lost 9 bases at V and 7 bases at J; junction bases unmatched: 15. This CDR3 has 15 residues. The germline gives CDR1 MDHEN, CDR2 SYDVKM. CDR3 loop: CASRTGDLSKSGYTF. CDR3 DNA: TGTGCCAGTCGGACAGGGGATCTCTCAAAGAGTGGCTACACCTTC.

The chain is built from TRBV5-1 and TRBJ1-1, with D possibly TRBD1 on 5 matching bases. Germline V gene lookup returns CDR1 SGHRS and CDR2 YFSETQ. Trimming cost V 0 bases and J 5 bases, with 14 bases left between them. The CDR3 consists of 15 residues. CDR3 DNA: TGCGCCAGCAGCTTGGCCGTAGGGGCGAGGACTGAAGCTTTCTTT. Protein product: CASSLAVGARTEAFF. The full variable domain, with the rest looked up from reference TRBV5-1 and TRBJ1-1, is KAGVTQTPRYLIKTRGQQVTLSCSPISGHRSVSWYQQTPGQGLQFLFEYFSETQRNKGNFPGRFSGRQFSNSRSEMNVSTLELGDSALYLCASSLAVGARTEAFFGQGTRLTVV.

V is TRBV18 and J is TRBJ1-4; 10 bases fit TRBD1. The CDR3 is 15 residues long. The V segment lost 4 bases and the J segment 7 bases; nucleotides outside the gene matches: 6. Germline V gene data show CDR1 as KGHSH and CDR2 as LQKENI. The CDR3 here is CASSLTGTGVEKLFF. Here the CDR3 DNA reads TGTGCCAGCTCACTCACCGGGACAGGGGTTGAAAAACTGTTTTTT.

The V call is TRBV15, the J call TRBJ2-3, with D maybe TRBD1 (6 bases). CDR1 is LNHNV and CDR2 is YYDKDF in the germline V gene (reference sequence). This CDR3 has 16 residues. V lost 7 bases and J lost 5, with 22 bases in between. CDR3 DNA: TGTGCCACCACCCAGGGGCTAAGAGTCCAGAGAGATACGCAGTATTTT. Residues: CATTQGLRVQRDTQYF.

CDR3 sequence: CASTGLNTEAFF. The CDR3 DNA is TGCGCCAGCACAGGTCTGAACACTGAAGCTTTCTTT. The rearrangement uses TRBV10-2 and TRBJ1-1, with unresolved D. Germline V gives CDR1 WSHSY, CDR2 SAAADI. The length of the CDR3 is 12 residues. Trimming took off 7 bases at V and 0 bases at J, with 6 bases between the two ends.

Points on this clone: The same CDR3 also results from other DNA sequences found in this sample. The CDR3 region has the DNA TGTGCCAGTAGTAACAGGGACAGGGGAGGGACCGGGGAGCTGTTTTTT. It codes for CASSNRDRGGTGELFF. V and J are TRBV2 and TRBJ2-2, with TRBD1 identical over 10 bases. The germline gives CDR1 SNHLY, CDR2 FYNNEI. V lost 9 bases, J lost 5 bases, and 12 bases stayed unmatched. CDR3 length: 16 residues.

The rearrangement joins TRBV5-6 to TRBJ2-3; maybe TRBD1 (5 bases). Germline CDR1 SGHDT, CDR2 YYEEEE. CDR3 size: 13 residues. Trimming removed 6 bases at V and 1 base at J, with 9 bases between. Here the CDR3 DNA reads TGTGCCAGCATACAGGACCGCACAGATACGCAGTATTTT. It encodes CASIQDRTDTQYF.

CDR3 sequence reads: CASSSKDSNEKLFF. In nucleotides, the CDR3 is TGTGCCAGCAGCTCTAAGGACAGTAATGAAAAACTGTTTTTT. The chain recombines TRBV6-5 with TRBJ1-4; tentatively, D is TRBD1 (6 bases). Germline V gene data show CDR1 as MNHEY and CDR2 as SVGAGI. Trimming removed 6 bases at V and 4 bases at J, with 12 bases between. The CDR3 consists of 14 residues.

This chain links TRBV18 with TRBJ1-1; D possibly corresponds to TRBD1 (6 bases). V gave up 3 bases and J gave up 0 bases, with 11 bases separating them. The CDR3 consists of 15 residues. The germline CDR1 and CDR2 sequences are KGHSH and LQKENI. CDR3 sequence (DNA): TGTGCCAGCTCACCGCAACAGGGCATGAACACTGAAGCTTTCTTT. Residues: CASSPQQGMNTEAFF.

This chain links TRBV5-1 with TRBJ1-5, with D perhaps matching TRBD1 (5 bases). V lost 3 bases to trimming and J lost 5 bases, with 9 bases between them. This CDR3 region has 13 residues. CDR1 SGHRS and CDR2 YFSETQ come from the germline V gene. Written as DNA, the CDR3 is TGCGCCAGCAGCTCGACAGTTGATCAGCCCCAGCATTTT. Translated: CASSSTVDQPQHF.

This clone was seen more than once but under ten times. The genes are TRBV7-9 and TRBJ2-5, with 9 positions matching TRBD2. Per the germline V gene, CDR1 is SEHNR and CDR2 is FQNEAQ (reference sequence). The CDR3 loop spans 13 amino acids. With V trimmed by 3 bases and J by 4 bases, 0 bases remained unmatched. CDR3 DNA sequence: TGTGCCAGCAGCTTGGGACTAGCAGAGACCCAGTACTTC. Translated, it gives CASSLGLAETQYF.

V and J are TRBV27 and TRBJ2-1; tentative D call: TRBD1 (6 bases). The germline gives CDR1 MNHEY, CDR2 SMNVEV (reference sequence). Trimming left V 4 bases short and J 10 bases short, with 20 bases between. This CDR3 has 15 amino acids. CDR3 DNA sequence: TGTGCCAGCAGTTCCTCCAAACTCAGGGGAGTAGAGCAGTTCTTC. It specifies CASSSSKLRGVEQFF.

The chain has TRBV5-6 and TRBJ1-1, with 9 bases matching TRBD1. The germline V gene has CDR1 SGHDT and CDR2 YYEEEE. This CDR3 comprises 15 residues. The junction had 9 bases not matched to a gene; V was cut back by 2 bases and J by 7 bases. CDR3 DNA: TGTGCCAGCAGCTTTTATGACAGGGGGACTGGTGAAGCTTTCTTT. Its protein product is CASSFYDRGTGEAFF.

The chain employs TRBV28 and TRBJ1-1, with a possible D match to TRBD1 (5 bases). This CDR3 contains 15 residues. Germline loops: CDR1 MDHEN, CDR2 SYDVKM. Deletions cut 4 bases from V and 6 bases from J, with 18 bases between. In DNA form, the CDR3 reads TGTGCCAGCAGTTCAATCTCCCAGGGCCGCCCTGAAGCTTTCTTT. Residues: CASSSISQGRPEAFF.

This clone was counted a few times. This chain uses TRBV28 with TRBJ2-7, with D possibly being TRBD1 (5 bases). The CDR3 has 14 amino acids. V lost 5 bases, J lost 1 base, and 12 bases lay in between. The V gene's germline CDR1 is MDHEN and CDR2 SYDVKM. CDR3 nucleotides: TGTGCCAGCAGTCACCGACAGTTTTCCTACGAGCAGTACTTC. Its protein is CASSHRQFSYEQYF.

V usage is TRBV13 and J usage is TRBJ1-3; 8 nucleotides match TRBD1. The CDR3 spans 15 residues. Germline V gene data show CDR1 as PRHDT and CDR2 as FYEKMQ (reference sequence). Trimming at V came to 4 bases and at J to 0 bases, leaving 2 bases not matched to a gene. CDR3 amino acids: CASSYDRGSGNTIYF. For the CDR3, the DNA is TGTGCCAGCAGCTACGACAGGGGCTCTGGAAACACCATATATTTT.

V usage is TRBV7-9 and J usage is TRBJ2-2; D not resolved. The CDR3 consists of 14 residues. Looked up from germline, CDR1 is SEHNR and CDR2 is FQNEAQ (reference sequence). Trimming removed 1 base at V and 8 bases at J, with 11 bases between. The DNA of the CDR3 is TGTGCCAGCAGCTTAGACACGCGGTGGGGGGAGCTGTTTTTT. Its translation: CASSLDTRWGELFF.

The chain uses TRBV18 and TRBJ1-4; D is ambiguous. CDR1 and CDR2 from the germline V gene are KGHSH and LQKENI. The CDR3 sequence is 15 residues long. The V and J ends lost 3 bases and 4 bases respectively, with 12 bases between them. CDR3 sequence: CASSPSWEDNEKLFF. The CDR3 nucleotides are TGTGCCAGCTCACCCTCATGGGAGGATAATGAAAAACTGTTTTTT.

V is TRBV6-2 or TRBV6-3 and J is TRBJ1-5, with a weak D call TRBD1 (6 bases). The CDR3 is 16 residues long. V was shortened by 0 bases and J by 5 bases, with 14 bases between the two germline ends. Germline V lookup: CDR1 MNHEY, CDR2 SVGEGT. In DNA form, the CDR3 reads TGTGCCAGCAGTTACTCGACAGGACGGCGGTATCAGCCCCAGCATTTT. It is translated as CASSYSTGRRYQPQHF.